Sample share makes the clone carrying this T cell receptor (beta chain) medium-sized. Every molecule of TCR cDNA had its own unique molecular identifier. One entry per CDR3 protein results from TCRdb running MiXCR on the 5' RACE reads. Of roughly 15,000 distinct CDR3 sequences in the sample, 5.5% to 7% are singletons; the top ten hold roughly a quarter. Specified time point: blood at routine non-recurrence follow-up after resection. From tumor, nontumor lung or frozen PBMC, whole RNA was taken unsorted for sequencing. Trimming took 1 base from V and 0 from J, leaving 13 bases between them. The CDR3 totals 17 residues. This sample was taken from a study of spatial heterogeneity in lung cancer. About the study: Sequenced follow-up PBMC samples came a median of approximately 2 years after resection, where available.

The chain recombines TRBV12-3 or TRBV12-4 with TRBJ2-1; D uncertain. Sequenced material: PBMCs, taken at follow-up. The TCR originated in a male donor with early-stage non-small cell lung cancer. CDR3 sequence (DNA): TGTGCCAGCAGTTTAGGGTCACTATCCTCCTCCTACAATGAGCAGTTCTTC. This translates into CASSLGSLSSSYNEQFF.